This T cell receptor beta chain derives from a study of immune cell composition in non-small cell lung cancer. The study, taken as a whole, reports: Approximately 73% of squamous and roughly 32% of adenocarcinoma cases had tumour-associated clones >0.5%. Dominant in vivo tumour-associated clones were not shown to share tumour-reactive sequences. No significant correlation existed between pack-years smoked and tumour clonality.

Notes on this clone: Antigen: not known.

TCRdb's copy holds only in-frame clones and misses some; the assay was immunoSEQ multiplex PCR. In the table there are 7,500 to 9,000 clones, less than 80% of which are singletons. Normal lung was sampled as far from the tumour as possible, at least 3 cm. The TCR originated in a human donor with non-small cell lung cancer. Sequencing was done on a sample of non-adjacent lung tissue.

The chain's CDR3 is CASSLLAGNYNEQFF. The CDR3 nucleotides are TGCGCCAGCAGCCTCTTAGCGGGGAATTACAATGAGCAGTTCTTC. The V call is TRBV5-1, the J call TRBJ2-1; TRBD2 matches 8 bases. J lost 4 bases, V lost 4 bases, and 7 bases had no gene match. The CDR3 consists of 15 residues. In germline, CDR1 is SGHRS, CDR2 YFSETQ.